The 22 T cell receptor beta chains below all came from one sample that was sequenced in a study of blood T cell repertoires in COVID-19. Assay: immunoSEQ multiplex PCR; the TCRdb copy retains only in-frame clones and omits some. In the table there are roughly 99,000 clones, 75% to 95% of which are singletons. Input material: peripheral blood. These receptors were obtained from a young woman with acute or convalescent COVID-19.

The V and J genes are TRBV9 and TRBJ2-1; weak D call: TRBD1 (5 bases). The CDR3 contains 15 residues. Germline V gene data show CDR1 as SGDLS and CDR2 as YYNGEE. V was trimmed by 0 bases and J by 0 bases, leaving 7 bases between them. The CDR3 is CASSVEDISYNEQFF. The CDR3 nucleotides read TGTGCCAGCAGCGTAGAGGACATCTCCTACAATGAGCAGTTCTTC.

The V gene is TRBV7-3, the J gene TRBJ1-6; 10 nucleotides line up with TRBD1. Germline CDR1 SGHTA, CDR2 FQGTGA. CDR3 length: 16 amino acids. V was pared by 5 bases and J by 14 bases, with 15 bases of the junction left unmatched. The CDR3 region has the DNA TGTGCCAGCAGCCCCGGACCGGGACAGGGGACTATGGCCCTCCACTTT. Its translation is CASSPGPGQGTMALHF.

The rearrangement joins TRBV3-1 (or the pseudogene TRBV3-2) to TRBJ2-7, with TRBD1 matching 10 bases. The CDR3 consists of 15 residues. The V gene end was trimmed by 4 bases and the J gene end by 2 bases; junction bases not matched to a gene: 5. Germline CDR1 reads LGHDT; CDR2 reads YNNKEL (reference sequence). The CDR3 region has the DNA TGTGCCAGCAGCCCCGGACAGGGGGGAACCTACGAGCAGTACTTC. It specifies CASSPGQGGTYEQYF.

The chain employs TRBV6-1 and TRBJ2-1; 11 nucleotides line up with TRBD1. Trimming took 2 bases from V and 6 from J; bases not matched to a gene: 6. The germline CDR1 and CDR2 sequences are MNHNS and SASEGT. This CDR3 is built from 16 residues. CDR3 protein: CASSERDRGSLNEQFF. The CDR3 region has the DNA TGTGCCAGCAGTGAACGGGACAGGGGGAGCCTCAATGAGCAGTTCTTC.

The chain has TRBV28 and TRBJ2-4; no reliable D call. The ends were cut back, 6 bases at V and 4 bases at J, with 7 bases in the middle. Germline CDR1 reads MDHEN; CDR2 reads SYDVKM. The CDR3 covers 12 residues. CDR3 residues: CASSFTKNIQYF. For the CDR3, the DNA is TGTGCCAGCAGCTTCACTAAAAACATTCAGTACTTC. The full variable domain, completed using reference TRBV28 and TRBJ2-4, is DVKVTQSSRYLVKRTGEKVFLECVQDMDHENMFWYRQDPGLGLRLIYFSYDVKMKEKGDIPEGYSVSREKKERFSLILESASTNQTSMYLCASSFTKNIQYFGAGTRLSVL.

The V gene is TRBV3-1 (or the pseudogene TRBV3-2), the J gene TRBJ2-1; no clear D. The V end lost 0 bases, the J end lost 9 bases, and 9 bases lay between the germline ends. Germline CDR1 LGHDT, CDR2 YNNKEL (reference sequence). The CDR3 is 13 amino acids. CDR3 in DNA: TGTGCCAGCAGCCAAGATTTAGTCGCTGAGCAGTTCTTC. It is translated as CASSQDLVAEQFF.

This chain connects TRBV2 to TRBJ1-5, with 10 bases lining up with TRBD1. CDR1 and CDR2 (germline): SNHLY, FYNNEI. This CDR3 comprises 14 residues. After removal of 6 bases from V and 7 bases from J, the junction contained 6 bases not matched to a gene. CDR3 in DNA: TGTGCCAGCAGGACAGGGGGCGGCGGGCAGCCCCAGCATTTT. As protein: CASRTGGGGQPQHF.

The chain recombines TRBV28 with TRBJ1-6; D is perhaps TRBD1 (5 bases). Germline lookup yields CDR1 MDHEN and CDR2 SYDVKM. The germline V and J ends were trimmed by 3 bases and 5 bases, with 11 bases remaining between them. The CDR3 loop spans 15 amino acids. The CDR3 DNA sequence: TGTGCCAGCAGTTTGCAGGGTTTCGATAATTCACCCCTCCACTTT. It encodes CASSLQGFDNSPLHF.

This chain uses TRBV28 with TRBJ2-1, with D possibly being TRBD2 (6 bases). Per germline, CDR1 MDHEN and CDR2 SYDVKM. The length of the CDR3 is 12 residues. Trimming removed 11 bases at V and 0 bases at J, with 8 bases between. The chain's CDR3 is CAAGRSYNEQFF. The CDR3 nucleotides read TGTGCCGCGGGGCGCTCCTACAATGAGCAGTTCTTC. Filled out from reference TRBV28 and TRBJ2-1, the complete variable domain reads DVKVTQSSRYLVKRTGEKVFLECVQDMDHENMFWYRQDPGLGLRLIYFSYDVKMKEKGDIPEGYSVSREKKERFSLILESASTNQTSMYLCAAGRSYNEQFFGPGTRLTVL.

The chain carries TRBV7-9 and TRBJ1-1, with a weak D call TRBD1 (5 bases). The length of the CDR3 is 13 residues. The V gene lost 0 bases and the J gene lost 4 bases, with 6 bases spanning the gap. From germline, CDR1 is SEHNR and CDR2 FQNEAQ (reference sequence). The CDR3 here is CASSLATGTEAFF. CDR3 sequence (DNA): TGTGCCAGCAGCTTAGCAACAGGCACTGAAGCTTTCTTT.

About this clone: Other nucleotide sequences from this sample produce the same CDR3. The rearrangement uses TRBV9 and TRBJ1-3, with a possible D match to TRBD1 (6 bases). Per germline, CDR1 SGDLS and CDR2 YYNGEE. Trimming shortened V by 3 bases and J by 0 bases, and 7 bases separated the two germline ends. The CDR3 runs 14 residues. CDR3 sequence (DNA): TGTGCCAGCAGCGCGACAGGCTCTGGAAACACCATATATTTT. Residues: CASSATGSGNTIYF.

The chain uses TRBV5-1 and TRBJ1-1, with no clear D. V was cut by 0 bases and J by 3 bases, with 12 bases left in between. The germline CDR1 and CDR2 sequences are SGHRS and YFSETQ. The CDR3 has 15 residues. CDR3 DNA sequence: TGCGCCAGCAGCTTGGGAGCGGGGATTGACACTGAAGCTTTCTTT. Its protein is CASSLGAGIDTEAFF. Full variable domain (outside the CDR3, taken from reference TRBV5-1 and TRBJ1-1): KAGVTQTPRYLIKTRGQQVTLSCSPISGHRSVSWYQQTPGQGLQFLFEYFSETQRNKGNFPGRFSGRQFSNSRSEMNVSTLELGDSALYLCASSLGAGIDTEAFFGQGTRLTVV.

V is TRBV29-1 and J is TRBJ2-1, with TRBD2 identical over 8 bases. CDR1 and CDR2 from the germline V gene are SQVTM and ANQGSEA. V lost 4 bases and J lost 6; bases outside the gene matches: 5. This CDR3 has 13 amino acids. The CDR3 nucleotides read TGCAGCGTTGCGGGACTAGTGCTCAATGAGCAGTTCTTC. Protein: CSVAGLVLNEQFF.

V gene TRBV27 combines with J gene TRBJ1-2; D unresolved. Germline V gene sequence: CDR1 MNHEY, CDR2 SMNVEV (reference sequence). This CDR3 is built from 12 residues. V was pared by 2 bases and J by 3 bases, with 4 bases between. The CDR3 sequence: CASSLQDYGYTF. The CDR3 nucleotides read TGTGCCAGCAGTTTACAGGACTATGGCTACACCTTC.

V and J are TRBV3-1 (or the pseudogene TRBV3-2) and TRBJ2-7; 11 bases match TRBD1. V was clipped by 0 bases and J by 5 bases; unmatched bases: 9. Germline assignment: CDR1 LGHDT and CDR2 YNNKEL (reference sequence). The CDR3 has 17 amino acids. In DNA form, the CDR3 reads TGTGCCAGCAGCCAAGATCGAGGAGGGACAGGGGGGGACGAGCAGTACTTC. Its translation is CASSQDRGGTGGDEQYF.

The chain couples TRBV28 to TRBJ1-1; TRBD1 is a possible D gene (5 bases). Trimming left V 7 bases short and J 4 bases short, with 16 bases between. The CDR3 contains 14 residues. Germline V CDR1 and CDR2: MDHEN, SYDVKM. The CDR3 DNA is TGTGCCAGCACCTTGGGACGGGGAGGCACTGAAGCTTTCTTT. It encodes CASTLGRGGTEAFF.

The chain recombines TRBV10-3 with TRBJ2-6; tentative D call: TRBD2 (6 bases). CDR1 and CDR2 from the germline V gene are ENHRY and SYGVKD. The CDR3 contains 16 residues. Trimming left V 0 bases short and J 2 bases short, with 8 bases between. The CDR3 reads CAISESSSAGANVLTF. In DNA form, the CDR3 reads TGTGCCATCAGTGAGTCGTCTAGCGCTGGGGCCAACGTCCTGACTTTC.

The chain is built from TRBV15 and TRBJ2-3; 9 bases match TRBD2. The CDR3 consists of 15 residues. J lost 1 base, V lost 4 bases, and 3 bases had no gene match. In germline, CDR1 is LNHNV, CDR2 YYDKDF (reference sequence). The CDR3 region has the DNA TGTGCCACCAGCATGGGACTAGCAGGCACAGATACGCAGTATTTT. Its translation: CATSMGLAGTDTQYF.

The chain combines TRBV6-1 with TRBJ2-7; 8 nucleotides align to TRBD2. The CDR3 loop spans 17 amino acids. Trimming at V came to 1 base and at J to 5 bases, leaving 13 bases not matched to a gene. CDR1 and CDR2 (germline): MNHNS, SASEGT. The CDR3: CASSEGVAGGSLNEQYF. The CDR3 DNA sequence: TGTGCCAGCAGTGAAGGGGTGGCGGGAGGTAGTTTGAACGAGCAGTACTTC.

The chain uses TRBV7-6 and TRBJ2-5; TRBD2 aligns across 13 bases. Germline V gene sequence: CDR1 SGHVS, CDR2 FNYEAQ. CDR3 length: 18 amino acids. Trimming cost V 5 bases and J 2 bases; bases outside gene matches: 11. In DNA form, the CDR3 reads TGTGCCAGCAGCACCGGACTAGCGGGGGCGATCCGACAAGAGACCCAGTACTTC. This codes for CASSTGLAGAIRQETQYF.

The V and J genes are TRBV5-4 and TRBJ2-6, with no clear D. Germline CDR1 reads SGHNT; CDR2 reads YYREEE (reference sequence). Deletions cut 3 bases from V and 0 bases from J, with 19 bases between. The CDR3 loop spans 19 amino acids. DNA for the CDR3: TGTGCCAGCAGCTCCCGTACCCTAGGATATTTCTCTGGGGCCAACGTCCTGACTTTC. It codes for CASSSRTLGYFSGANVLTF. Combining the CDR3 with reference TRBV5-4 and TRBJ2-6 gives the whole variable domain ETGVTQSPTHLIKTRGQQVTLRCSSQSGHNTVSWYQQALGQGPQFIFQYYREEENGRGNFPPRFSGLQFPNYSSELNVNALELDDSALYLCASSSRTLGYFSGANVLTFGAGSRLTVL.

The chain's CDR3 is CASTPTSLSYGQFF. As DNA, the CDR3 is TGTGCCAGCACCCCGACTAGCCTATCATATGGGCAGTTCTTC. The rearrangement joins TRBV6-5 to TRBJ2-1; TRBD2 matches 7 bases. CDR3 length: 14 amino acids. Trimming removed 7 bases from V and 12 bases from J; junction bases left unmatched: 15. From germline, CDR1 is MNHEY and CDR2 SVGAGI.